Reported below is one TCR beta chain. No antigen is known for it. This specimen belongs to a study of T-cell reconstitution after alpha-beta-depleted transplantation in children. Overall study results and limits: Elevated TCRbeta diversity at day 60 was traced, in some patients, to surviving recipient T cells and thymic progenitors.

A library of TCRbeta sequences, prepared with unique molecular identifiers, was generated. TCRdb re-called the PCR reads through MiXCR, storing one row per CDR3 protein. This table has 300,000 or so distinct CDR3 sequences, roughly 21% appearing once. Trimming took off 4 bases at V and 9 bases at J, with 18 bases between the two ends. Germline assignment: CDR1 SQVTM and CDR2 ANQGSEA. The CDR3 consists of 13 residues. The genes are TRBV29-1 and TRBJ2-5, with D possibly matching TRBD2 (6 bases). This specimen consisted of PBMCs, mostly from graft donor cells, obtained 180 days after TCRalphabeta/CD19-depleted stem cell transplant. The clonotype originates from a male patient between 10 and 17 years old who had a stem cell transplant for acute lymphoblastic leukemia, so the T cells may come from the graft donor. The CDR3 is CSVVGSGLGAQYF. The CDR3 DNA is TGCAGCGTTGTTGGTAGCGGTTTAGGGGCCCAGTACTTC.